Below, 10 T cell receptor beta chains from the same sample are listed, as sequenced in a study of human T cells and chemical hapten exposure. The time point was: patch test 3, about 24 weeks after DPC sensitization. The treatment: therapeutic diphenylcyclopropenone sensitization with weekly scalp DPC. Each CDR3 protein is one row after TCRdb ran MiXCR on the RACE reads. The data hold about 190,000 distinct CDR3 sequences, with approximately 26% observed a single time. This specimen consisted of whole blood, obtained in connection with sensitization to the hapten diphenylcyclopropenone (DPC). The receptors were sampled from a woman aged 40 to 49 with alopecia areata. Some clones in this sample may be carry-over from other donors' samples.

There are a few counts of this clonotype. The CDR3 spells CASSPGTSGSGETQYF. The CDR3, as DNA: TGTGCCAGCAGCCCCGGAACTAGCGGGAGTGGCGAGACGCAGTATTTT. V and J are TRBV12-3 or TRBV12-4 and TRBJ2-3; TRBD2 agrees at 11 bases. V shed 6 bases, J shed 9 bases, and the junction held 14 bases outside the gene matches. This CDR3 has 16 residues.

The rearrangement joins TRBV7-2 to TRBJ2-1, with 11 nucleotides matching TRBD2. Trimming cost V 4 bases and J 9 bases; bases outside gene matches: 11. The length of the CDR3 is 16 residues. CDR1 SGHTA and CDR2 FQGNSA come from the germline V gene. Here the CDR3 reads CASSSTRLAGNFEQFF. The CDR3 coding sequence is TGTGCCAGCAGCTCCACGAGACTAGCGGGAAATTTTGAGCAGTTCTTC.

DNA of the CDR3: TGTGCCAGCAGTTTACCAGTGGGGAGGGAGCAGTACTTC. This gives the protein CASSLPVGREQYF. The rearrangement uses TRBV28 and TRBJ2-7; tentatively, D is TRBD2 (6 bases). The CDR3 length is 13 residues. In germline, CDR1 is MDHEN, CDR2 SYDVKM. Between the trimmed V and J ends, which lost 2 bases and 7 bases, there was a span of 12 bases.

This clonotype was counted only a few times. The rearrangement joins TRBV19 to TRBJ1-4, with D perhaps TRBD1 (6 bases). Germline loops: CDR1 LNHDA, CDR2 SQIVND (reference sequence). This CDR3 is built from 14 residues. V dropped 5 bases and J dropped 7 bases, with 14 bases sitting between them. Written as DNA, the CDR3 is TGTGCCAGTAGTTTCGGACAGCCGTTTGAAAAACTGTTTTTT. This translates into CASSFGQPFEKLFF. The entire variable domain, with the rest obtained from reference TRBV19 and TRBJ1-4, is as follows: DGGITQSPKYLFRKEGQNVTLSCEQNLNHDAMYWYRQDPGQGLRLIYYSQIVNDFQKGDIAEGYSVSREKKESFPLTVTSAQKNPTAFYLCASSFGQPFEKLFFGSGTQLSVL.

The chain recombines TRBV7-9 with TRBJ2-5; 7 bases fit TRBD1. The trim removed 2 bases at V and 0 bases at J, leaving 3 bases unmatched. Germline loops: CDR1 SEHNR, CDR2 FQNEAQ (reference sequence). The CDR3 spans 15 residues. Written as DNA, the CDR3 is TGTGCCAGCAGCTTAAGGGACAGCCACCAAGAGACCCAGTACTTC. It yields the protein CASSLRDSHQETQYF. The full variable domain, completed using reference TRBV7-9 and TRBJ2-5, is DTGVSQNPRHKITKRGQNVTFRCDPISEHNRLYWYRQTLGQGPEFLTYFQNEAQLEKSRLLSDRFSAERPKGSFSTLEIQRTEQGDSAMYLCASSLRDSHQETQYFGPGTRLLVL.

This clonotype came up a few times. This CDR3 is CASSFRGGRGLFF. In nucleotides, the CDR3 is TGTGCCAGCAGTTTTCGGGGGGGCAGGGGCTTGTTCTTC. The gene calls are TRBV28 and TRBJ2-1; 8 bases are shared with TRBD2. With V trimmed by 3 bases and J by 15 bases, 10 bases remained unmatched. CDR1 is MDHEN and CDR2 is SYDVKM in the germline V gene. The CDR3 consists of 13 residues.

The rearrangement joins TRBV7-9 to TRBJ1-2, with D possibly matching TRBD1 (5 bases). In germline, CDR1 is SEHNR, CDR2 FQNEAQ (reference sequence). The CDR3 loop spans 13 amino acids. V was trimmed by 5 bases and J by 3 bases, leaving 10 bases between them. This CDR3 is CASSQQAHYGYTF. DNA for the CDR3: TGTGCCAGCAGCCAACAGGCCCACTATGGCTACACCTTC.

This clonotype turned up a few times. The chain is built from TRBV4-1 and TRBJ1-5; 7 bases match TRBD1. Trimming cost V 1 base and J 5 bases; bases outside gene matches: 5. Germline CDR1 and CDR2: MGHRA and YSYEKL. The CDR3 spans 15 residues. For the CDR3, the DNA is TGCGCCAGCAGCCAAGCGGAAGGGGGCCATCAGCCCCAGCATTTT. It is translated as CASSQAEGGHQPQHF.

This sequence joins TRBV2 and TRBJ2-1, with 10 bases lining up with TRBD2. This CDR3 spans 18 amino acids. V lost 4 bases and J lost 3; bases outside the gene matches: 12. CDR1 SNHLY and CDR2 FYNNEI come from the germline V gene. The CDR3 sequence: CASSGGGLAGVIYNEQFF. In nucleotides, the CDR3 is TGTGCCAGCAGTGGCGGCGGGCTAGCGGGAGTAATCTACAATGAGCAGTTCTTC.

This clonotype was picked up a small number of times. The chain has TRBV29-1 and TRBJ2-7; 8 bases agree with TRBD2. CDR1 and CDR2 from the germline V gene are SQVTM and ANQGSEA. With V trimmed by 6 bases and J by 4 bases, 14 bases remained unmatched. CDR3 size: 15 residues. The CDR3 DNA sequence: TGCAGCGTACGAACATGGGACTTAGCGGGGTACGAGCAGTACTTC. It yields the protein CSVRTWDLAGYEQYF.